These 9 T cell receptor beta chains were all obtained from the same sample, sequenced in a study of CD8 T cells in ankylosing spondylitis. TCRdb redid the calling of the 5' RACE reads with MiXCR, one entry per CDR3 protein. This sample yields approximately 400,000 distinct CDR3 sequences, of which roughly 25% are seen a single time; roughly 0.9% belongs to the top ten. These receptors' antigens are unknown. Findings of the study overall: One TCR beta motif, made up of several highly homologous variants, appeared characteristic of ankylosing spondylitis blood.

Material for sequencing was blood, either unsorted or a sorted T cell fraction (not recorded which). These receptors originate from a male donor with ankylosing spondylitis.

The chain couples TRBV5-1 to TRBJ1-5; TRBD1 might be the D (6 bases). V was shortened by 0 bases and J by 14 bases, with 15 bases between the two germline ends. The germline CDR1 and CDR2 sequences are SGHRS and YFSETQ. The CDR3 spans 13 residues. The CDR3 sequence is CASSLGVGDIKHF. The CDR3, as DNA: TGCGCCAGCAGCTTGGGGGTCGGGGACATCAAGCATTTT.

The V call is TRBV7-8, the J call TRBJ2-5, with TRBD1 identical over 7 bases. The CDR3 covers 15 residues. The V gene's germline CDR1 is SGHVS and CDR2 FQNEAQ. Germline trimming cut 5 bases from V and 4 bases from J; bases unmatched to any gene: 10. CDR3 DNA sequence: TGTGCCAGCAGCCCCTCGACAGGGCCGTTAGAGACCCAGTACTTC. Its translation: CASSPSTGPLETQYF. The full variable domain, rest sourced from reference TRBV7-8 and TRBJ2-5, is GAGVSQSPRYKVAKRGQDVALRCDPISGHVSLFWYQQALGQGPEFLTYFQNEAQLDKSGLPSDRFFAERPEGSVSTLKIQRTQQEDSAVYLCASSPSTGPLETQYFGPGTRLLVL.

This clonotype was seen a few times. The chain uses TRBV20-1 and TRBJ2-2, with 7 bases identical to TRBD1. V trimming: 6 bases; J trimming: 5 bases; junction bases outside the gene matches: 6. Germline assignment: CDR1 DFQATT and CDR2 SNEGSKA (reference sequence). This CDR3 comprises 13 residues. Here the CDR3 reads CSARARGTGELFF. The DNA of the CDR3 is TGCAGTGCCAGGGCCAGGGGGACCGGGGAGCTGTTTTTT.

This clonotype came up a few times. This chain connects TRBV24-1 to TRBJ2-3, with no clear D. The CDR3 length is 12 residues. CDR1 and CDR2 from the germline V gene are KGHDR and SFDVKD. V gave up 6 bases and J gave up 0 bases, with 3 bases separating them. Here the CDR3 DNA reads TGTGCCACCAGTTTCAGCACAGATACGCAGTATTTT. Translating gives CATSFSTDTQYF.

This clonotype has at least ten counts. V usage is TRBV5-1 and J usage is TRBJ1-5; D not resolved. Germline V gene data show CDR1 as SGHRS and CDR2 as YFSETQ. The CDR3 is 13 residues long. Trimming pared 0 bases from V and 6 bases from J, leaving 7 bases between. CDR3 residues: CASSLEGTQPQHF. CDR3 coding DNA: TGCGCCAGCAGCTTGGAGGGAACTCAGCCCCAGCATTTT.

This clonotype was counted only a few times. The chain employs TRBV20-1 and TRBJ2-1; a possible D gene is TRBD2 (5 bases). Deletions cut 7 bases from V and 5 bases from J, with 21 bases between. The CDR3 is 15 amino acids. Germline assignment: CDR1 DFQATT and CDR2 SNEGSKA (reference sequence). The CDR3 loop is CSVGRPQPTNNEQFF. The CDR3 DNA follows: TGCAGTGTAGGGAGACCACAACCGACTAACAATGAGCAGTTCTTC.

The genes are TRBV29-1 and TRBJ2-5; no definite D call. Germline loops: CDR1 SQVTM, CDR2 ANQGSEA. The CDR3 consists of 10 residues. V was clipped by 6 bases and J by 3 bases, with 5 bases between them. The CDR3 nucleotides are TGCAGCGTCCGAAAAGAGACCCAGTACTTC. As protein: CSVRKETQYF.

There are a few counts of this clonotype. V is TRBV5-1 and J is TRBJ2-4, with D unresolved. The V gene lost 4 bases and the J gene lost 5 bases, with 4 bases spanning the gap. The CDR3 sequence is 11 residues long. Germline CDR1 is SGHRS and CDR2 is YFSETQ. CDR3 DNA sequence: TGCGCCAGCAGCCGTGAAAACATTCAGTACTTC. Protein sequence: CASSRENIQYF.

The gene calls are TRBV24-1 and TRBJ2-1; 12 nucleotides agree with TRBD2. V dropped 3 bases and J dropped 8; count of bases not matched to a gene: 10. The CDR3 is 17 residues long. Germline values: CDR1 KGHDR, CDR2 SFDVKD. The CDR3 loop is CATSDSLTSGSTDEQFF. The CDR3 DNA is TGTGCCACCAGTGATAGTCTGACTAGCGGGAGTACGGATGAGCAGTTCTTC.